This TCR beta chain was captured by sequencing in a study of identical twins. Study-wide points: Weaker excess twin sharing was observed in beta out-of-frame sequences. Twins shared out-of-frame alpha sequences with excess low generation probability. Model-predicted out-of-frame TCR alpha sharing fell below observed values in monozygotic twins.

From the 5' RACE reads, TCRdb called clonotypes with MiXCR, one entry per CDR3 protein. The sample consists of 750,000 to 950,000 distinct CDR3 sequences, around 12% of them appearing once. Turning to this clonotype: Its matching antigen is unknown.

CDR1 is LNHDA, CDR2 SQIVND, per germline (reference sequence). The CDR3 totals 13 residues. V was pared by 9 bases and J by 1 base, with 12 bases between. The sample also formed part of further work on yellow fever vaccine responses in identical twins.

The sequence was collected from a woman aged 18 to 35 in good health. The genes are TRBV19 and TRBJ1-1; the D gene is possibly TRBD1 (6 bases). What was sequenced was PBMCs. CDR3 loop: CASKTGWNTEAFF. For the CDR3, the DNA is TGTGCCAGCAAGACAGGTTGGAACACTGAAGCTTTCTTT. The full variable domain, its missing parts supplied by reference TRBV19 and TRBJ1-1, is DGGITQSPKYLFRKEGQNVTLSCEQNLNHDAMYWYRQDPGQGLRLIYYSQIVNDFQKGDIAEGYSVSREKKESFPLTVTSAQKNPTAFYLCASKTGWNTEAFFGQGTRLTVV.